The present T cell receptor (beta chain) was sequenced within a study of blood T cell repertoires in COVID-19. Here immunoSEQ multiplex PCR was the method, and the copy in TCRdb shows in-frame clones only, minus some. The table shows about 320,000 clones, with 87% occurring only once. This CDR3 comprises 15 residues. Germline values: CDR1 LGHNA, CDR2 YSLEER. Trimming cost V 4 bases and J 3 bases; bases outside gene matches: 8. This clone was seen many times. The specimen was PBMCs or T cells enriched from blood (not recorded which). The sequence was collected from a woman aged 18-30 years who had recovered from COVID-19. This chain joins TRBV4-3 and TRBJ1-2; 7 nucleotides match TRBD1. The CDR3 nucleotides read TGCGCCAGCAGCCCGGGGCGAGGGGGCGACTATGGCTACACCTTC. It codes for CASSPGRGGDYGYTF.